These 28 T cell receptor beta chains share one sample of origin, sequenced in a study of cytotoxic CD8 clonotypes in ibrutinib-treated CLL. Clones were read by immunoSEQ multiplex PCR, and TCRdb kept only the in-frame ones, dropping some. The sample lists about 300,000 clones, about 64% occurring once. Sequencing was performed on PBMCs, taken after 36 months of ibrutinib treatment. The source of these receptors is a human donor with chronic lymphocytic leukemia.

This chain joins TRBV18 and TRBJ2-3; no definite D call. Germline V lookup: CDR1 KGHSH, CDR2 LQKENI. CDR3 size: 13 residues. The V end was cut by 5 bases, the J end by 5 bases, with 11 bases between. The CDR3 spells CASSSGRLDTQYF. CDR3 DNA sequence: TGTGCCAGCTCATCGGGCCGGCTAGATACGCAGTATTTT. Full variable domain (rest looked up from reference TRBV18 and TRBJ2-3): NAGVMQNPRHLVRRRGQEARLRCSPMKGHSHVYWYRQLPEEGLKFMVYLQKENIIDESGMPKERFSAEFPKEGPSILRIQQVVRGDSAAYFCASSSGRLDTQYFGPGTRLTVL.

This sequence joins TRBV5-6 and TRBJ1-2, with 11 bases that match TRBD1. V lost 1 base, J lost 2 bases, and 4 bases stayed unmatched. Germline-derived CDR1 and CDR2 are SGHDT and YYEEEE. The CDR3 runs to 16 residues. This CDR3 reads CASSLPRTGGNYGYTF. The CDR3, as DNA: TGTGCCAGCAGCTTGCCTCGGACAGGGGGCAACTATGGCTACACCTTC.

A few counts support this clone. This CDR3 is also generated by other DNA sequences in the sample. The chain links TRBV9 to TRBJ2-7, with 9 bases lining up with TRBD2. Germline V gene sequence: CDR1 SGDLS, CDR2 YYNGEE. This CDR3 contains 15 residues. V gave up 0 bases and J gave up 1 base; unmatched junction bases: 2. The CDR3: CASSVGTSGSYEQYF. The CDR3 DNA reads as TGTGCCAGCAGCGTAGGAACTAGCGGGTCCTACGAGCAGTACTTC.

The genes are TRBV27 and TRBJ2-7; 14 nucleotides agree with TRBD2. CDR1 and CDR2 (germline): MNHEY, SMNVEV (reference sequence). V lost 2 bases, J lost 3 bases, and 12 bases stayed unmatched. The CDR3 is 19 residues long. CDR3 nucleotides: TGTGCCAGCAGTTTAGGGGGGACTAGCGGGAGAAGCACTAACTACGAGCAGTACTTC. Translation gives CASSLGGTSGRSTNYEQYF.

This clone has more than one count but fewer than ten. J is TRBJ1-5 and V is TRBV9; D is possibly TRBD1 (6 bases). V lost 3 bases, J lost 9 bases, and 13 bases lay in between. The CDR3 has 13 amino acids. Germline lookup yields CDR1 SGDLS and CDR2 YYNGEE. The CDR3 sequence is CASSAGGQWPQHF. As DNA, the CDR3 is TGTGCCAGCAGCGCCGGGGGGCAGTGGCCCCAGCATTTT.

This clone was found a few times. The V and J genes are TRBV10-3 and TRBJ2-2, with D perhaps TRBD1 or TRBD2 (5 bases each). CDR3 length: 15 residues. Germline loops: CDR1 ENHRY, CDR2 SYGVKD. V dropped 4 bases and J dropped 0 bases, with 9 bases sitting between them. The CDR3 nucleotides read TGTGCCATCAGTGGGGAGACAGCGAACACCGGGGAGCTGTTTTTT. Its protein product is CAISGETANTGELFF.

This clone was picked up a small number of times. The V and J genes are TRBV9 and TRBJ2-1, with TRBD1 matching over 8 bases. J lost 7 bases, V lost 2 bases, and 8 bases had no gene match. The CDR3 loop spans 15 amino acids. Looked up from germline, CDR1 is SGDLS and CDR2 is YYNGEE. CDR3 in amino acids: CASSVDRVRGNEQFF. The CDR3 DNA reads as TGTGCCAGCAGCGTGGACAGGGTAAGAGGGAATGAGCAGTTCTTC.

The chain has TRBV6-5 and TRBJ2-3; D not resolved. The CDR3 has 15 amino acids. The germline gives CDR1 MNHEY, CDR2 SVGAGI. Trimming left V 0 bases short and J 4 bases short, with 11 bases between. The CDR3 region is CASSYSGRVPDTQYF. The CDR3 DNA reads TGTGCCAGCAGTTACTCAGGAAGGGTACCAGATACGCAGTATTTT.

This clone was observed many times. The V gene is TRBV5-4, the J gene TRBJ2-7; TRBD1 might be the D (5 bases). V was clipped by 5 bases and J by 0 bases, with 12 bases between them. The CDR3 runs to 14 residues. CDR1 is SGHNT and CDR2 is YYREEE in the germline V gene (reference sequence). CDR3 coding DNA: TGTGCCAGCAGTCAGGGCTTCGCCTCCTACGAGCAGTACTTC. Its protein is CASSQGFASYEQYF.

The chain is built from TRBV6-5 and TRBJ1-1, with D unclear. Germline CDR1 MNHEY, CDR2 SVGAGI. V lost 7 bases, J lost 0 bases, and 12 bases lay in between. The CDR3 contains 14 residues. This CDR3 reads CASTADGMNTEAFF. In DNA, the CDR3 is TGTGCCAGCACCGCGGACGGTATGAACACTGAAGCTTTCTTT.

A few counts support this clone. The chain uses TRBV6-1 and TRBJ1-5; D is unclear. CDR1 and CDR2 (germline): MNHNS, SASEGT. Trimming stripped 2 bases from V and 10 bases from J, with 18 bases between. CDR3 size: 15 residues. The CDR3 DNA follows: TGTGCCAGCAGTGAACTGTCCACAGCATTATTACCCCAGCATTTT. It specifies CASSELSTALLPQHF.

This chain connects TRBV6-5 to TRBJ1-4, with D possibly matching TRBD1 (5 bases). From germline, CDR1 is MNHEY and CDR2 SVGAGI. Trimming shortened V by 2 bases and J by 9 bases, and 16 bases separated the two germline ends. The CDR3 has 15 amino acids. CDR3 nucleotides: TGTGCCAGCAGTTACGATCTACAGGCTCCGAAAAAACTGTTTTTT. As protein: CASSYDLQAPKKLFF.

This clone was counted a single time. The rearrangement joins TRBV28 to TRBJ2-5; D is perhaps TRBD2 (6 bases). Trimming left V 5 bases short and J 9 bases short, with 16 bases between. The CDR3 contains 13 residues. Germline V lookup: CDR1 MDHEN, CDR2 SYDVKM. The CDR3 coding sequence is TGTGCCAGCAGTGTTAATATTGGGGGGTCCCAGTACTTC. It specifies CASSVNIGGSQYF.

This clone was detected a few times. The chain employs TRBV27 and TRBJ1-2; 9 bases match TRBD1. The junction had 9 bases not matched to a gene; V was cut back by 6 bases and J by 4 bases. CDR3 length: 15 amino acids. Germline V gives CDR1 MNHEY, CDR2 SMNVEV (reference sequence). CDR3 nucleotide sequence: TGTGCCAGCAGACCGACAGGGGGACACCTCTATGGCTACACCTTC. Protein product: CASRPTGGHLYGYTF.

This clone was seen only once. The chain uses TRBV2 and TRBJ2-3; TRBD2 aligns across 12 bases. V shed 8 bases and J 2 bases; nucleotides not matched to a gene: 8. Germline V CDR1 and CDR2: SNHLY, FYNNEI. CDR3 length: 16 residues. CDR3: CASGWSSGGATDTQYF. The DNA of the CDR3 is TGTGCCAGCGGGTGGTCTAGCGGGGGGGCCACAGATACGCAGTATTTT.

V and J are TRBV10-1 and TRBJ2-2; 7 nucleotides align to TRBD2. CDR3 length: 16 amino acids. Germline V gene lookup returns CDR1 WNHNN and CDR2 SYGVQD (reference sequence). The junction had 8 bases not matched to a gene; V was cut back by 4 bases and J by 3 bases. The CDR3, as DNA: TGCGCCAGCAGTGGATATCGCGGGAGTGACACCGGGGAGCTGTTTTTT. Translated: CASSGYRGSDTGELFF.

V is TRBV6-1 and J is TRBJ2-7; TRBD1 aligns across 7 bases. Trimming took 6 bases from V and 3 from J; bases not matched to a gene: 11. This CDR3 has 15 amino acids. Germline CDR1 MNHNS, CDR2 SASEGT. The CDR3 reads CASRYNWAGGYEQYF. As DNA, the CDR3 is TGTGCCAGCAGATATAATTGGGCAGGGGGCTACGAGCAGTACTTC.

The gene calls are TRBV7-9 and TRBJ1-2; 12 bases map to TRBD1. The CDR3 contains 15 residues. V lost 5 bases, J lost 7 bases, and 8 bases stayed unmatched. CDR1 and CDR2 from the germline V gene are SEHNR and FQNEAQ (reference sequence). The CDR3 DNA is TGTGCCAGCAGCATGCCGGGACAGGGGGCATTTGGCTACACCTTC. Translated, it gives CASSMPGQGAFGYTF. The full variable domain, rest sourced from reference TRBV7-9 and TRBJ1-2, is DTGVSQNPRHKITKRGQNVTFRCDPISEHNRLYWYRQTLGQGPEFLTYFQNEAQLEKSRLLSDRFSAERPKGSFSTLEIQRTEQGDSAMYLCASSMPGQGAFGYTFGSGTRLTVV.

Regarding this clone: A much more abundant neighbour one base away suggests this may be a read error. This chain joins TRBV2 and TRBJ2-7; D is undetermined. This CDR3 has 11 amino acids. V lost 7 bases to trimming and J lost 0 bases, with 4 bases between them. Looked up from germline, CDR1 is SNHLY and CDR2 is FYNNEI. In DNA form, the CDR3 reads TGTGCCAGCACCCCCTCCTACGAGCAGTACTTC. Its protein product is CASTPSYEQYF.

The chain links TRBV6-1 to TRBJ2-1; D remains ambiguous. The V end was cut by 0 bases, the J end by 3 bases, with 12 bases between. This CDR3 has 16 amino acids. Germline values: CDR1 MNHNS, CDR2 SASEGT. The CDR3 loop reads CASSEAWLAVYNEQFF. The CDR3, as DNA: TGTGCCAGCAGTGAAGCTTGGCTCGCGGTCTACAATGAGCAGTTCTTC.

The genes are TRBV7-2 and TRBJ2-7; tentatively, D is TRBD1 (6 bases). V gave up 5 bases and J gave up 2 bases, with 13 bases separating them. The V gene's germline CDR1 is SGHTA and CDR2 FQGNSA. This CDR3 contains 14 residues. CDR3 loop: CASSQQGIAYEQYF. CDR3 nucleotides: TGTGCCAGCAGCCAACAGGGAATAGCCTACGAGCAGTACTTC. Full variable domain (missing parts from reference TRBV7-2 and TRBJ2-7): GAGVSQSPSNKVTEKGKDVELRCDPISGHTALYWYRQSLGQGLEFLIYFQGNSAPDKSGLPSDRFSAERTGGSVSTLTIQRTQQEDSAVYLCASSQQGIAYEQYFGPGTRLTVT.

The chain carries TRBV5-4 and TRBJ2-2; tentatively, D is TRBD1 (6 bases). Germline lookup yields CDR1 SGHNT and CDR2 YYREEE (reference sequence). This CDR3 spans 15 amino acids. Trimming removed 4 bases from V and 5 bases from J, with 15 bases in between. CDR3 in amino acids: CASSTGTRQTGELFF. The CDR3 DNA reads TGTGCCAGCAGCACCGGGACAAGACAGACCGGGGAGCTGTTTTTT.

The CDR3 is CASSQVLYRDRETQYF. Written as DNA, the CDR3 is TGCGCCAGCAGCCAAGTCTTATATCGGGACAGAGAGACCCAGTACTTC. The chain couples TRBV4-3 to TRBJ2-5; 7 nucleotides agree with TRBD1. The V and J ends lost 1 base and 4 bases, in that order; junction bases with no gene match: 9. Germline loops: CDR1 LGHNA, CDR2 YSLEER. The CDR3 runs 16 residues.

This chain joins TRBV29-1 and TRBJ1-1; no definite D call. V was pared by 3 bases and J by 3 bases, with 11 bases between. The germline V gene encodes CDR1 SQVTM and CDR2 ANQGSEA. This CDR3 region has 13 residues. The CDR3 region has the DNA TGCAGCGTTGATTCCGGGGTCGACACTGAAGCTTTCTTT. Translating it yields CSVDSGVDTEAFF.

V is TRBV6-5 and J is TRBJ1-1, with 8 bases aligning to TRBD1. The V segment lost 0 bases and the J segment 10 bases; nucleotides outside the gene matches: 10. From germline, CDR1 is MNHEY and CDR2 SVGAGI. The length of the CDR3 is 15 residues. This chain's CDR3 is CASSYSRQGAGRAFF. The CDR3 DNA reads TGTGCCAGCAGTTACTCGAGGCAGGGGGCGGGGAGAGCTTTCTTT.

The chain carries TRBV6-5 and TRBJ2-2; no reliable D call. V was pared by 2 bases and J by 0 bases, with 4 bases between. This CDR3 has 14 amino acids. Germline V lookup: CDR1 MNHEY, CDR2 SVGAGI. The CDR3 sequence is CASSYRSNTGELFF. CDR3 bases: TGTGCCAGCAGTTACAGGTCGAACACCGGGGAGCTGTTTTTT.

This clone was counted a few times. DNA of the CDR3: TGTGCCAGCAGCTTGACCCCGCCCTATGGCTACACCTTC. Protein: CASSLTPPYGYTF. The chain couples TRBV5-6 to TRBJ1-2; unclear D gene. The V end was cut by 1 base, the J end by 4 bases, with 8 bases between. This CDR3 comprises 13 residues. Germline V gene data show CDR1 as SGHDT and CDR2 as YYEEEE.

The rearrangement links TRBV2 to TRBJ2-5; no clear D gene. The germline V gene encodes CDR1 SNHLY and CDR2 FYNNEI. With 8 bases removed from V and 2 bases from J, the gap between germline ends came to 9 bases. This CDR3 has 12 residues. CDR3 coding DNA: TGTGCCAGCTGTTTGGGTCAAGAGACCCAGTACTTC. It encodes CASCLGQETQYF.